This passage covers 15 T cell receptor beta chains from one sample sequenced in a study of T cell repertoires in cytomegalovirus infection. TCRdb itself ran the reads through MiXCR, one entry per CDR3 protein. The table lists about 740,000 distinct CDR3 sequences, 35% to 45% of them singletons. The sample taken for sequencing was PBMCs. All receptors derive from a human donor in good health (CMV status not recorded). Some clones in this sample may be carry-over from other donors' samples.

The chain is built from TRBV19 and TRBJ2-1; a weak D match, TRBD1 (5 bases). In germline, CDR1 is LNHDA, CDR2 SQIVND (reference sequence). Trimming pared 1 base from V and 6 bases from J, leaving 7 bases between. This CDR3 comprises 13 residues. Here the CDR3 reads CASSIVDSNEQFF. The CDR3 DNA reads as TGTGCCAGTAGTATAGTCGACAGCAATGAGCAGTTCTTC.

In DNA, the CDR3 is TGTGCCAGCAGTAGTGGGACCCTAAAAGGGCAGCCCCAGCATTTT. Translation gives CASSSGTLKGQPQHF. V is TRBV6-2 or TRBV6-3 and J is TRBJ1-5; possible D gene TRBD1, 5 bases. Per germline, CDR1 MNHEY and CDR2 SVGEGT. The CDR3 runs to 15 residues. Trimming removed 5 bases from V and 7 bases from J, with 18 bases in between.

This chain links TRBV24-1 with TRBJ2-1, with D perhaps TRBD2 (5 bases). Germline V lookup: CDR1 KGHDR, CDR2 SFDVKD. V was clipped by 5 bases and J by 0 bases, with 10 bases between them. The CDR3 length is 15 residues. In nucleotides, the CDR3 is TGTGCCACCAGTGCACGGGATAGCTCCTACAATGAGCAGTTCTTC. This sequence encodes CATSARDSSYNEQFF.

This sequence joins TRBV3-1 and TRBJ2-7, with D possibly being TRBD1 (6 bases). The CDR3 sequence is 12 residues long. V gave up 7 bases and J gave up 5 bases, with 12 bases separating them. Germline lookup yields CDR1 LGHDT and CDR2 YNNKEL (reference sequence). Here the CDR3 reads CASTGTLHEQYF. The CDR3 DNA reads as TGTGCCAGCACCGGGACACTCCACGAGCAGTACTTC.

The chain uses TRBV19 and TRBJ1-1; a weak D match, TRBD1 (5 bases). The length of the CDR3 is 15 residues. Germline lookup yields CDR1 LNHDA and CDR2 SQIVND (reference sequence). V lost 5 bases to trimming and J lost 0 bases, with 13 bases between them. The CDR3 DNA reads TGTGCCAGTAGTCCGCAACAGGTCATGAACACTGAAGCTTTCTTT. The encoded protein is CASSPQQVMNTEAFF.

This clonotype was counted at least ten times. The rearrangement uses TRBV7-8 and TRBJ2-5, with TRBD1 as a possible D gene (6 bases). In germline, CDR1 is SGHVS, CDR2 FQNEAQ. The germline V and J ends were trimmed by 5 bases and 5 bases, with 18 bases remaining between them. The CDR3 runs to 15 residues. The chain's CDR3 is CASSGRDGQGETQYF. The CDR3 DNA reads TGTGCCAGCAGCGGCCGGGACGGGCAGGGGGAGACCCAGTACTTC.

CDR3 sequence (DNA): TGTGCCAGCACCCGGATGGGGAGCACAGATACGCAGTATTTT. As protein: CASTRMGSTDTQYF. The gene calls are TRBV3-1 and TRBJ2-3; D is undetermined. The germline V and J ends were trimmed by 7 bases and 0 bases, with 11 bases remaining between them. CDR1 and CDR2 from the germline V gene are LGHDT and YNNKEL (reference sequence). The CDR3 extends over 14 amino acids.

The CDR3 DNA follows: TGTGCCAGCATCGGATCAGGGGGGTGGAACGAGCAGTACTTC. Its protein product is CASIGSGGWNEQYF. The chain uses TRBV6-1 and TRBJ2-7; a possible D gene is TRBD1 (7 bases). With 7 bases removed from V and 5 bases from J, the gap between germline ends came to 18 bases. The CDR3 is 14 amino acids. CDR1 is MNHNS and CDR2 is SASEGT in the germline V gene.

The chain links TRBV6-6 to TRBJ2-2; no definite D call. Deletions cut 0 bases from V and 2 bases from J, with 7 bases between. The germline gives CDR1 MNHNY, CDR2 SVGAGI (reference sequence). This CDR3 region has 15 residues. The CDR3, as DNA: TGTGCCAGCAGTTACTCGAACACAAACACCGGGGAGCTGTTTTTT. It translates to CASSYSNTNTGELFF.

This rearrangement joins TRBV6-6 to TRBJ2-1; 11 bases fit TRBD2. After removal of 0 bases from V and 6 bases from J, the junction contained 1 base not matched to a gene. Germline CDR1 reads MNHNY; CDR2 reads SVGAGI (reference sequence). The CDR3 has 15 residues. CDR3 residues: CASSYSLAGVNEQFF. CDR3 bases: TGTGCCAGCAGTTACTCACTAGCGGGAGTCAATGAGCAGTTCTTC.

J is TRBJ1-2 and V is TRBV7-2; 7 bases line up with TRBD1. V was pared by 5 bases and J by 6 bases, with 9 bases of the junction left unmatched. The CDR3 runs 14 residues. From germline, CDR1 is SGHTA and CDR2 FQGNSA. This CDR3 reads CASSASQGRDGYTF. In nucleotides, the CDR3 is TGTGCCAGCAGCGCCTCACAGGGGAGGGATGGCTACACCTTC.

This chain uses TRBV5-1 with TRBJ2-7; D gene unclear. V was trimmed by 4 bases and J by 0 bases, leaving 5 bases between them. Germline-derived CDR1 and CDR2 are SGHRS and YFSETQ. This CDR3 is built from 12 residues. The DNA of the CDR3 is TGCGCCAGCAGCCACCCCTCCTACGAGCAGTACTTC. It encodes CASSHPSYEQYF.

This clonotype came up once. This chain links TRBV6-2 or TRBV6-3 with TRBJ2-3; D unresolved. The germline V gene encodes CDR1 MNHEY and CDR2 SVGEGT. There are 15 residues in the CDR3. V gave up 0 bases and J gave up 6 bases, with 13 bases separating them. This CDR3 reads CASSYSVDPADTQYF. The CDR3 region has the DNA TGTGCCAGCAGTTACTCGGTTGATCCCGCGGATACGCAGTATTTT.

The V and J genes are TRBV2 and TRBJ2-2; D perhaps matches TRBD2 (6 bases). This CDR3 has 15 residues. The germline V and J ends were trimmed by 1 base and 6 bases, with 12 bases remaining between them. Germline V gene sequence: CDR1 SNHLY, CDR2 FYNNEI. The CDR3 loop is CASSEGDWRSGELFF. The CDR3 DNA follows: TGTGCCAGCAGTGAAGGGGACTGGCGGTCCGGGGAGCTGTTTTTT.

This sequence joins TRBV29-1 and TRBJ2-7; no reliable D call. The CDR3 length is 13 residues. With 4 bases removed from V and 5 bases from J, the gap between germline ends came to 15 bases. Germline CDR1 reads SQVTM; CDR2 reads ANQGSEA. The CDR3 loop is CSVVSAGWNEQYF. The CDR3 DNA sequence: TGCAGCGTTGTTTCGGCAGGATGGAACGAGCAGTACTTC.